This T cell receptor (beta chain) was documented in a study of blood T cell repertoires in COVID-19. The wider study: Specimens from acute and convalescent COVID-19 originated in the United States, Italy and Spain. PBMCs, B-cell-depleted T cells, or T cells provided the cDNA or gDNA that made up the material.

As for this clone: Other DNA sequences in the same sample also yield this CDR3.

Study processing details: Scientists estimated how many nucleated cells there were by amplifying reference gene primers. Clones were sequenced by immunoSEQ multiplex PCR, and TCRdb holds only the in-frame ones, with some missing. The V and J calls and clone size come from that table; D and trimming were worked out from the DNA. The data show 90,000 to 110,000 clones, approximately 87% seen once. This TCR came from a woman between 55 and 75 years old with acute or convalescent COVID-19. Input material: peripheral blood.

The CDR3 DNA reads as TGTGCCAGCAGCGTGGTCGGGGGAGGGTACAATGAGCAGTTCTTC. Protein product: CASSVVGGGYNEQFF. This chain joins TRBV9 and TRBJ2-1; TRBD2 aligns across 7 bases. The CDR3 has 15 amino acids. The V gene's germline CDR1 is SGDLS and CDR2 YYNGEE. V lost 2 bases and J lost 4; bases outside the gene matches: 6.